One T cell receptor (beta chain) is described in this entry. Per germline, CDR1 DFQATT and CDR2 SNEGSKA (reference sequence). Trimming pared 6 bases from V and 7 bases from J, leaving 7 bases between. This CDR3 has 9 amino acids. This sample is part of a study of T cell clonotyping in hematopoietic cell transplantation. Profiling relied on immunoSEQ multiplex PCR, and the TCRdb table lists in-frame clones only, not all of them. The repertoire includes 5,000 to 6,500 clones, roughly 78% of them detected once, and around 37% sits in the top ten. The rearrangement joins TRBV20-1 to TRBJ2-7; D unresolved. Specimen: peripheral blood mononuclear cells, collected 180 days after allogeneic stem cell transplant. The sequence came from a male patient aged 70-79 years who had an allogeneic stem cell transplant from an unrelated donor, so T cells may come from the graft donor. Some clones in this sample may be carry-over from other donors' samples. CDR3 in amino acids: CSAMGEQYF. CDR3 in DNA: TGCAGTGCCATGGGGGAGCAGTACTTC.